This T cell receptor (beta chain) was sequenced during a study of blood T cell repertoires in COVID-19. Study details: The cDNA or gDNA used as material had been derived from T cells, B-cell-depleted T cells, or PBMCs.

As originally analysed: Estimation of nucleated cell counts relied on the amplification of reference gene primers. Only in-frame clones appear in the TCRdb table, and some are missing; sequencing was by immunoSEQ multiplex PCR. The V and J calls and clone size are taken from that table; D and trimming were inferred from the DNA. The table includes about 200,000 clones, 88% detected once. This CDR3 comprises 13 residues. Trimming took 6 bases from V and 7 from J; bases not matched to a gene: 7. The V gene's germline CDR1 is MDHEN and CDR2 SYDVKM. This TCR was sampled from a man over 45 with COVID-19, enrolled during active disease. Sequencing was carried out using peripheral blood. The rearrangement links TRBV28 to TRBJ2-3; TRBD2 matches at 7 bases. The CDR3 sequence: CASSTAGVYTQYF. The CDR3 DNA reads as TGTGCCAGCAGCACGGCGGGGGTGTATACGCAGTATTTT.